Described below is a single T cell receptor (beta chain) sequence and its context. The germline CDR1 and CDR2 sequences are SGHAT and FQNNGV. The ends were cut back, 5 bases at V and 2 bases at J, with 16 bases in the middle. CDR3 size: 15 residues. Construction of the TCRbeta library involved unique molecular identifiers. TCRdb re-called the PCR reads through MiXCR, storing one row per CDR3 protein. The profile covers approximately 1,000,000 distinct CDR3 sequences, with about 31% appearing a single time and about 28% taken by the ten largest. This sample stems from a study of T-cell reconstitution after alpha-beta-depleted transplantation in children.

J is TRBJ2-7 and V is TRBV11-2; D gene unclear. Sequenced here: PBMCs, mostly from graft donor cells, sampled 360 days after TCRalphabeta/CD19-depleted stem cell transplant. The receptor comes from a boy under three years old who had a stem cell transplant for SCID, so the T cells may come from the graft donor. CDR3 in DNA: TGTGCCAGCAGCCCCTTTTTGAAGGATCCCTACGAGCAGTACTTC. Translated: CASSPFLKDPYEQYF.